The clone carrying this T cell receptor beta chain was seen many times. Its cognate antigen is unknown. This sample was taken from a study of T cells in Graves' hyperthyroidism and ophthalmopathy. Whole-study findings and limits: The blood repertoire included most of the expanded thyroid clonotypes above 0.001.

Using RNA transcripts as the source, TCR beta CDR3 regions were amplified. First-round RT-PCR of the TCR CDR3 relied on the HTBI primer set. TCRdb reprocessed the multiplex PCR reads via MiXCR and lists one record per CDR3 protein. The table records about 360,000 distinct CDR3 sequences, about 13% of them present only once. The length of the CDR3 is 16 residues. Germline loops: CDR1 SGHRS, CDR2 YFSETQ. V was clipped by 0 bases and J by 0 bases, with 10 bases between them. Lactation, pregnancy, other autoimmune disease or uncontrolled infection led to exclusion of patients. The study based diagnoses on clinical symptoms, serum thyroxine and TRAb, thyroid ultrasound and orbital computed tomography.

The sample comprised blood. The TCR sequence derives from a woman aged 18-30 years with Graves' hyperthyroidism. The chain combines TRBV5-1 with TRBJ1-5; no clear D gene. CDR3 bases: TGCGCCAGCAGCTTGGGGGCAGGTAATAGCAATCAGCCCCAGCATTTT. Its protein product is CASSLGAGNSNQPQHF.